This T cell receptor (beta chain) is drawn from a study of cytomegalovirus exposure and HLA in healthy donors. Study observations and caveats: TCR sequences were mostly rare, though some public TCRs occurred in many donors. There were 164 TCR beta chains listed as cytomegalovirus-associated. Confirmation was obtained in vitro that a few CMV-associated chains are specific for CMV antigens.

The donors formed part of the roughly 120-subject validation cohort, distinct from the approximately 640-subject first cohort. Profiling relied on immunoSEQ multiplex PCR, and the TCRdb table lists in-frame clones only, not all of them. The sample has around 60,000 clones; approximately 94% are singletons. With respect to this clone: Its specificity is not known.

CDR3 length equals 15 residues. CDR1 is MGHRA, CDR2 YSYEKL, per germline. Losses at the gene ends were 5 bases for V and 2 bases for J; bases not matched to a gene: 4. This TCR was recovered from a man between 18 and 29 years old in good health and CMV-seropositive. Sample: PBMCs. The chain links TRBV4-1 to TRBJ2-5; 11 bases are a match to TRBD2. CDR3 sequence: CASSSLAGVQETQYF. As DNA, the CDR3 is TGCGCCAGCAGCTCACTAGCGGGGGTACAAGAGACCCAGTACTTC.